These T cell receptor beta chains were read from a single sample in a study of cytomegalovirus exposure and HLA in healthy donors. The protocol was immunoSEQ multiplex PCR, while the TCRdb copy is restricted to in-frame clones and leaves out a portion. The sample has under 200,000 clones, around 82% seen once; the top ten hold 2.4%. The source material was PBMCs. These TCRs come from a man in his fifties or sixties in good health and CMV-seronegative. The conserved cysteine and the conserved F or W are not part of the CDR3 here.

J gene | V gene | CDR3 protein
TRBJ1-4 | TRBV6-1 | ASSSAQGAFEKLF
TRBJ2-7 | TRBV30 | AWSVRGGEQY
TRBJ1-5 | TRBV19 | ASSPKGQSNQPQH
TRBJ2-1 | TRBV30 | AWSATSLSSYNEQF
TRBJ1-3 | TRBV29-1 | SVGVWGPEGNTIY
TRBJ1-3 | TRBV2 | ASSERGSGNTIY
TRBJ1-5 | TRBV7-9 | ASTDREQPQH
TRBJ1-5 | TRBV6-1 | ASSDGQRGMYNQPQH
TRBJ2-3 | TRBV6-4 | ASSRLGAADTQY
TRBJ1-2 | TRBV5-6 | ASSPDTAGSGYT
TRBJ1-2 | TRBV16 | ASSQSVDRGLSLRGYT
TRBJ1-4 | TRBV18 | ASSRGYSNEKLF
TRBJ2-2 | TRBV5-8 | ASSSGQGNTGELF
TRBJ2-5 | TRBV28 | ASSLKSGGGGRKTQY
TRBJ1-5 | TRBV7-2 | ASSRRWRQPQH
TRBJ2-7 | TRBV6-5 | ASSFVAGPQY
TRBJ2-7 | TRBV28 | ASRSGTTYEQY
TRBJ2-7 | TRBV27 | ASSFQTSGSSEQY
TRBJ2-3 | TRBV18 | ASSHGTGAGTDTQY
TRBJ2-1 | TRBV2 | ASSSLGAQQF
TRBJ2-5 | TRBV6-5 | ASQPGGLQETQY
TRBJ1-2 | TRBV29-1 | SVRQTNYGYT
TRBJ2-5 | TRBV7-6 | ASSLLAVYQETQY
TRBJ2-7 | TRBV28 | ATRTGPGEQY
TRBJ2-3 | TRBV19 | ASSPGQTPGTDTQY
TRBJ1-1 | TRBV10-3 | ATGVSAPLSTEAF
TRBJ2-3 | TRBV4-1 | ASSQGAGGRADTQY
TRBJ2-7 | TRBV5-1 | ASSRRDRVYEQY
TRBJ2-1 | TRBV27 | ASAPGLAGVPRQF
TRBJ2-5 | TRBV6-5 | ASSRQGRLETQY
TRBJ1-2 | TRBV5-6 | ASSLGGLYT
TRBJ2-4 | TRBV9 | ASSVGAGTGGFAKNIQY
NA | TRBV2 | ASRAGGNSYEQY
TRBJ2-7 | TRBV6-6 | ASSYSQGEYEQY
TRBJ1-3 | TRBV19 | ASSIDGGRSGNTIY
TRBJ2-1 | TRBV6-5 | ASSSLASDEQF
TRBJ1-1 | TRBV27 | ASSQRRVRAEAF
TRBJ2-3 | TRBV7-3 | ASSLGLAGGGTDTQY
TRBJ2-5 | TRBV5-1 | ASSPEGWVRETQY
TRBJ2-2 | TRBV2 | ASSVNGGTGELF
TRBJ2-7 | TRBV7-8 | ASSLTSGSRNEQY
TRBJ2-7 | TRBV5-1 | ASSSGQGASYEQY
TRBJ2-5 | TRBV7-9 | ASSSPEKETQY
TRBJ2-6 | TRBV2 | ASSEYSLAGSNVLT
TRBJ2-1 | TRBV5-1 | ASSLVGGSYNEQF
TRBJ1-2 | TRBV7-2 | ASSSTGFYGYT
TRBJ1-2 | TRBV6-6 | ASRMGQGGGYT